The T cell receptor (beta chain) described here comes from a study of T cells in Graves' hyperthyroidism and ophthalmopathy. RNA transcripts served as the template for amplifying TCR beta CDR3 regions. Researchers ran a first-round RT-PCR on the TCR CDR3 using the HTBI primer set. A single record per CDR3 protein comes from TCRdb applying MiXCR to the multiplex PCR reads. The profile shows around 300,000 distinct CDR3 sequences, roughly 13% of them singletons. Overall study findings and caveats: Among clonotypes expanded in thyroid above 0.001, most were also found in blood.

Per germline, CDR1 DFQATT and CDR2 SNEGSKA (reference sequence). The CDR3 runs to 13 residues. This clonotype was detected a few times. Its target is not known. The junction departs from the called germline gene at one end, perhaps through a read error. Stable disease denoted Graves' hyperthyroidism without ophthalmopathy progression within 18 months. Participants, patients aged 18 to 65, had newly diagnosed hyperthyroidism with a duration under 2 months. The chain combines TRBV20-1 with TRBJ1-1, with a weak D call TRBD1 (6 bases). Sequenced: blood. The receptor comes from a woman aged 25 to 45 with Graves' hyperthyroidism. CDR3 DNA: TGCAATGCTAGGACAGTCTGGGCCCCCGAAGCTTTCTTT. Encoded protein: CNARTVWAPEAFF.